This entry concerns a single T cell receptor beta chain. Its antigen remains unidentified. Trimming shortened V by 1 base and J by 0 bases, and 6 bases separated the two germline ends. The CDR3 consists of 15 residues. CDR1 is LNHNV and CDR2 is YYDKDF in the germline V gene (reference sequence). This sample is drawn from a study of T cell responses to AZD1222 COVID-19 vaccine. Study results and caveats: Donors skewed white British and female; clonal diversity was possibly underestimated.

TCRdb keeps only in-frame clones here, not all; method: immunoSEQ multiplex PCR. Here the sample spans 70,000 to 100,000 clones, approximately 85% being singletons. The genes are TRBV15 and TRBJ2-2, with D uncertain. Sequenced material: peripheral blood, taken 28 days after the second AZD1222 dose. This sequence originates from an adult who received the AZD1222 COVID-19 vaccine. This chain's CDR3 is CATSRGPTNTGELFF. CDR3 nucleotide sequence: TGTGCCACCAGCAGAGGACCGACGAACACCGGGGAGCTGTTTTTT. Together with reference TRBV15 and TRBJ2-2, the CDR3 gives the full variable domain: DAMVIQNPRYQVTQFGKPVTLSCSQTLNHNVMYWYQQKSSQAPKLLFHYYDKDFNNEADTPDNFQSRRPNTSFCFLDIRSPGLGDTAMYLCATSRGPTNTGELFFGEGSRLTVL.